The 31 T cell receptor beta chains below all came from one sample that was sequenced in a study of T-cell reconstitution after alpha-beta-depleted transplantation in children. Unique molecular identifiers were used to barcode this TCRbeta library. One entry per CDR3 protein results from TCRdb running MiXCR on the PCR reads. Of about 490,000 distinct CDR3 sequences in the sample, over 9.5% were seen once. Material: PBMCs, obtained before TCRalphabeta/CD19-depleted stem cell transplant. The receptors derive from a child between 2 and 9 years old with inherited bone marrow failure, due to receive a stem cell transplant.

The chain combines TRBV14 with TRBJ1-2; no definite D call. Germline V gene lookup returns CDR1 SGHDN and CDR2 FVKESK. The CDR3 consists of 14 residues. With 4 bases removed from V and 2 bases from J, the gap between germline ends came to 11 bases. CDR3 in amino acids: CASSLIGGNYGYTF. CDR3 DNA sequence: TGTGCCAGCAGCCTTATCGGAGGGAACTATGGCTACACCTTC. Full variable domain (missing parts from reference TRBV14 and TRBJ1-2): EAGVTQFPSHSVIEKGQTVTLRCDPISGHDNLYWYRRVMGKEIKFLLHFVKESKQDESGMPNNRFLAERTGGTYSTLKVQPAELEDSGVYFCASSLIGGNYGYTFGSGTRLTVV.

The chain couples TRBV12-3 or TRBV12-4 to TRBJ1-5, with D hard to call. V was cut by 4 bases and J by 0 bases, with 7 bases left in between. This CDR3 is 14 amino acids long. For the CDR3, the DNA is TGTGCCAGCAGTTCATGGTATAGCAATCAGCCCCAGCATTTT. This sequence encodes CASSSWYSNQPQHF.

This clonotype has a handful of counts. V is TRBV19 and J is TRBJ2-7, with D maybe TRBD1 (6 bases). Between the trimmed V and J ends, which lost 3 bases and 6 bases, there was a span of 12 bases. Per the germline V gene, CDR1 is LNHDA and CDR2 is SQIVND (reference sequence). This CDR3 comprises 13 residues. DNA of the CDR3: TGTGCCAGTAGTATGGGGGACACTGTCGAGCAGTACTTC. Protein: CASSMGDTVEQYF.

This clonotype came up many times. This chain uses TRBV6-5 with TRBJ2-7; 8 nucleotides line up with TRBD2. With V trimmed by 6 bases and J by 2 bases, 6 bases remained unmatched. This CDR3 has 14 amino acids. Looked up from germline, CDR1 is MNHEY and CDR2 is SVGAGI. The CDR3 protein is CASSHRREAYEQYF. As DNA, the CDR3 is TGTGCCAGCAGCCACAGGCGGGAGGCCTACGAGCAGTACTTC.

The V and J genes are TRBV12-3 or TRBV12-4 and TRBJ2-7, with 7 bases identical to TRBD1. CDR3 length: 14 residues. V shed 6 bases and J 2 bases; nucleotides not matched to a gene: 7. The CDR3 nucleotides are TGTGCCAGCAGCTCACAGGGGCAGACCTACGAGCAGTACTTC. Protein: CASSSQGQTYEQYF.

This clonotype has ten or more counts. The V call is TRBV12-3 or TRBV12-4, the J call TRBJ2-5; possibly TRBD1 or TRBD2 for D (5 bases each). The CDR3 runs to 12 residues. The DNA for the CDR3 is TGTGCAGTTGGGGCGGGCCAAGAGACCCAGTACTTC. This sequence encodes CAVGAGQETQYF.

V usage is TRBV12-3 or TRBV12-4 and J usage is TRBJ2-1, with 7 bases matching TRBD2. V dropped 6 bases and J dropped 2; count of bases not matched to a gene: 10. The CDR3 is 16 residues long. The CDR3 reads CASSRGGPGAYNEQFF. In DNA, the CDR3 is TGTGCCAGCAGCCGGGGAGGGCCTGGGGCCTACAATGAGCAGTTCTTC.

This clonotype was found many times. The chain carries TRBV4-1 and TRBJ2-1, with 9 bases fitting TRBD2. CDR1 MGHRA and CDR2 YSYEKL come from the germline V gene. The CDR3 is made up of 12 amino acids. V shed 4 bases, J shed 13 bases, and the junction held 5 bases outside the gene matches. CDR3 sequence (DNA): TGCGCCAGCAGCCGAGTAGCGGGAGAACAGTTCTTC. Protein product: CASSRVAGEQFF.

In this sample, this clonotype turned up a few times. The genes are TRBV11-2 and TRBJ2-7; D is unclear. Trimming left V 3 bases short and J 9 bases short, with 15 bases between. Germline CDR1 SGHAT, CDR2 FQNNGV. This CDR3 comprises 13 residues. CDR3 loop: CASSLYWRIVQYF. CDR3 nucleotide sequence: TGTGCCAGCAGCTTGTACTGGCGAATCGTGCAGTACTTC.

This clonotype showed up many times. V is TRBV2 and J is TRBJ2-1; TRBD1 is a possible D gene (5 bases). Germline assignment: CDR1 SNHLY and CDR2 FYNNEI. CDR3 length: 13 residues. V was cut by 5 bases and J by 10 bases, with 15 bases left in between. The CDR3 coding sequence is TGTGCCAGCAGTACACAGGACCTCGTAGAGCAGTTCTTC. Protein product: CASSTQDLVEQFF.

The DNA for the CDR3 is TGCAGTGCTAGATTCTATGGGACTAGCAGGATCAATGAGCAGTTCTTC. Protein sequence: CSARFYGTSRINEQFF. This rearrangement joins TRBV20-1 to TRBJ2-1; the match to TRBD2 covers 9 bases. Looked up from germline, CDR1 is DFQATT and CDR2 is SNEGSKA (reference sequence). The length of the CDR3 is 16 residues. V was clipped by 2 bases and J by 6 bases; unmatched bases: 11.

In this sample, this clonotype turned up many times. DNA for the CDR3: TGTGCCAGTAGTATAACCCAAGCGGGAGTTTCCTACAATGAGCAGTTCTTC. Its protein product is CASSITQAGVSYNEQFF. This chain links TRBV19 with TRBJ2-1; 8 bases fit TRBD2. Germline CDR1 reads LNHDA; CDR2 reads SQIVND (reference sequence). This CDR3 has 17 residues. The V segment lost 2 bases and the J segment 1 base; nucleotides outside the gene matches: 7.

This clonotype was observed at least ten times. This chain uses TRBV4-3 with TRBJ1-1, with 10 positions matching TRBD1. CDR3 length: 15 amino acids. Per the germline V gene, CDR1 is LGHNA and CDR2 is YSLEER. J lost 5 bases, V lost 4 bases, and 7 bases had no gene match. The CDR3 nucleotides read TGCGCCAGCAGCCCATGGGGGACAGGGGATACTGAAGCTTTCTTT. This codes for CASSPWGTGDTEAFF.

This clonotype was observed at least ten times. The chain recombines TRBV16 with TRBJ2-7; TRBD1 agrees at 7 bases. The germline V gene encodes CDR1 KGHSY and CDR2 FQNENV. This CDR3 contains 15 residues. Losses at the gene ends were 0 bases for V and 3 bases for J; bases not matched to a gene: 5. The CDR3 region has the DNA TGTGCCAGCAGCCAATCGACAGGGAAGAGCTACGAGCAGTACTTC. Its protein product is CASSQSTGKSYEQYF.

At least ten counts were recorded for this clonotype. The CDR3 region is CASRSSPQGSNQPQHF. CDR3 sequence (DNA): TGTGCCAGCAGATCTTCCCCACAGGGGAGCAATCAGCCCCAGCATTTT. The rearrangement joins TRBV6-1 to TRBJ1-5; 7 nucleotides agree with TRBD1. This CDR3 spans 16 amino acids. The J segment lost 1 base and the V segment lost 6 bases, leaving 9 bases of the junction unmatched. The germline gives CDR1 MNHNS, CDR2 SASEGT.

This clonotype appeared many times. V gene TRBV4-3 combines with J gene TRBJ2-3, with 7 nucleotides matching TRBD1. This CDR3 contains 12 residues. Germline V gene lookup returns CDR1 LGHNA and CDR2 YSLEER. V shed 4 bases, J shed 10 bases, and the junction held 5 bases outside the gene matches. CDR3 coding DNA: TGCGCCAGCAGCCGGATCCAGGGGGCGCAGTATTTT. Its protein product is CASSRIQGAQYF.

Regarding this clonotype: A junction boundary mismatches the germline segment, possibly from a read error. The chain has TRBV7-2 and TRBJ2-3; D is undetermined. This CDR3 is 13 amino acids long. Germline CDR1 SGHTA, CDR2 FQGNSA. As DNA, the CDR3 is TGTGCCATCAGCTTTAAGGGAACAGATACGCAGTATTTT. It codes for CAISFKGTDTQYF.

The chain couples TRBV15 to TRBJ2-3; D remains ambiguous. Germline V gene sequence: CDR1 LNHNV, CDR2 YYDKDF (reference sequence). V was cut by 1 base and J by 7 bases, with 12 bases left in between. The CDR3 runs to 14 residues. The CDR3 sequence is CATSRGEGRNTQYF. In DNA, the CDR3 is TGTGCCACCAGCAGAGGAGAAGGTCGGAATACGCAGTATTTT.

The table lists this clonotype with a few counts. The chain combines TRBV20-1 with TRBJ1-2; D is possibly TRBD1 (5 bases). The CDR3 length is 13 residues. V shed 5 bases and J shed 8 bases, with 18 bases lying between them. From germline, CDR1 is DFQATT and CDR2 SNEGSKA (reference sequence). Here the CDR3 reads CSAPGIGAQGYTF. Here the CDR3 DNA reads TGCAGTGCTCCCGGGATCGGGGCGCAAGGCTACACCTTC.

Ten or more counts support this clonotype. J is TRBJ2-1 and V is TRBV6-5; possibly TRBD2 for D (5 bases). The CDR3 is made up of 18 amino acids. V was shortened by 0 bases and J by 6 bases, with 21 bases between the two germline ends. Germline assignment: CDR1 MNHEY and CDR2 SVGAGI. CDR3 sequence: CASSYSPLDAEEFNEQFF. CDR3 DNA sequence: TGTGCCAGCAGTTACTCCCCGCTGGATGCGGAGGAATTCAATGAGCAGTTCTTC.

There are many counts of this clonotype. The chain carries TRBV5-1 and TRBJ2-1; D may be TRBD2 (6 bases). The V and J ends lost 4 bases and 3 bases respectively, with 11 bases between them. This CDR3 region has 14 residues. The germline gives CDR1 SGHRS, CDR2 YFSETQ. The CDR3 coding sequence is TGCGCCAGCAGCCTCCTAGCGAACTACAATGAGCAGTTCTTC. It is translated as CASSLLANYNEQFF.

This chain links TRBV11-1 with TRBJ2-2, with 11 bases fitting TRBD1. V was clipped by 5 bases and J by 2 bases; unmatched bases: 10. The germline gives CDR1 SGHAT, CDR2 FQDESV (reference sequence). CDR3 length: 18 amino acids. The DNA for the CDR3 is TGTGCCAGCAGCCCGAGGGACAGGGGGGCCGATAACACCGGGGAGCTGTTTTTT. This gives the protein CASSPRDRGADNTGELFF.

This clonotype was counted at least ten times. The chain joins TRBV6-5 to TRBJ1-1; 8 nucleotides line up with TRBD1. The CDR3 has 15 residues. The V gene's germline CDR1 is MNHEY and CDR2 SVGAGI. V dropped 5 bases and J dropped 1; count of bases not matched to a gene: 6. The DNA for the CDR3 is TGTGCCAGCAGTAGATTCAGGGGGCGGAACACTGAAGCTTTCTTT. Residues: CASSRFRGRNTEAFF.

V is TRBV29-1 and J is TRBJ1-5, with D tentatively TRBD1 (6 bases). The CDR3 is 15 amino acids. Germline V gene lookup returns CDR1 SQVTM and CDR2 ANQGSEA. Trimming removed 7 bases from V and 1 base from J, with 17 bases in between. CDR3 sequence (DNA): TGCAGCGGGGGGGGCGACCAGGTGAGCAATCAGCCCCAGCATTTT. This encodes CSGGGDQVSNQPQHF.

This clonotype was counted at least ten times. This chain joins TRBV7-2 and TRBJ2-3; D is unresolved. This CDR3 region has 15 residues. The ends were cut back, 5 bases at V and 2 bases at J, with 14 bases in the middle. CDR1 is SGHTA, CDR2 FQGNSA, per germline. The CDR3 is CASSPGPYTTDTQYF. In DNA, the CDR3 is TGTGCCAGCAGCCCCGGGCCCTATACCACAGATACGCAGTATTTT.

This clonotype was counted many times. V gene TRBV20-1 combines with J gene TRBJ2-1; unclear D gene. The CDR3 is made up of 14 amino acids. Between the trimmed V and J ends, which lost 6 bases and 3 bases, there was a span of 15 bases. Germline V gene data show CDR1 as DFQATT and CDR2 as SNEGSKA (reference sequence). The CDR3 is CSASIDSYYNEQFF. Written as DNA, the CDR3 is TGCAGTGCCAGTATTGACTCCTACTACAATGAGCAGTTCTTC.

V usage is TRBV25-1 and J usage is TRBJ2-7; 7 positions match TRBD2. CDR1 and CDR2 (germline): MGHDK, SYGVNS. CDR3 length equals 15 residues. The junction had 9 bases not matched to a gene; V was cut back by 3 bases and J by 4 bases. CDR3 coding DNA: TGTGCCAGCAGTGAGGGGGGGGGATATAGGTACGAGCAGTACTTC. Its protein product is CASSEGGGYRYEQYF.

This clonotype has ten or more counts. The V gene is TRBV6-1, the J gene TRBJ1-5; D remains unclear. Germline V lookup: CDR1 MNHNS, CDR2 SASEGT. There are 16 residues in the CDR3. With 3 bases removed from V and 10 bases from J, the gap between germline ends came to 22 bases. The CDR3 spells CASSEAAASISHPQHF. CDR3 DNA: TGTGCCAGCAGTGAGGCGGCAGCCTCGATCTCTCATCCCCAGCATTTT.

This clonotype was detected many times. The chain is built from TRBV4-1 and TRBJ1-2; D not resolved. The CDR3 runs 14 residues. CDR1 is MGHRA, CDR2 YSYEKL, per germline. Trimming took 1 base from V and 3 from J, leaving 9 bases between them. CDR3 DNA sequence: TGCGCCAGCAGCCAAGGTGAGGTGGACTATGGCTACACCTTC. Protein sequence: CASSQGEVDYGYTF.

Many counts were recorded for this clonotype. This chain joins TRBV5-1 and TRBJ2-7; tentatively, D is TRBD2 (6 bases). This CDR3 is 15 amino acids long. V lost 0 bases, J lost 5 bases, and 15 bases lay in between. Per the germline V gene, CDR1 is SGHRS and CDR2 is YFSETQ. CDR3 in DNA: TGCGCCAGCAGCTTGGGGAGGGGTGTAAGCGACGAGCAGTACTTC. This encodes CASSLGRGVSDEQYF.

Many counts were recorded for this clonotype. This sequence joins TRBV4-2 and TRBJ1-1; D not certain. Germline CDR1 LGHNA, CDR2 YNFKEQ. The germline V and J ends were trimmed by 0 bases and 7 bases, with 15 bases remaining between them. The CDR3 has 15 amino acids. The CDR3 region is CASSQDRMGHGEAFF. The DNA for the CDR3 is TGTGCCAGCAGCCAAGATAGAATGGGTCACGGTGAAGCTTTCTTT.